This T cell receptor (beta chain) was sequenced during a study of T cells in Graves' hyperthyroidism and ophthalmopathy. Study details: Peripheral blood samples were taken at initial diagnosis, prior to any treatment. Study-wide findings and caveats: Blood held most thyroid clonotypes expanded above 0.001 frequency.

This clonotype has ten or more counts. Its antigen is not identified. TCR beta CDR3 sequences were amplified from RNA transcripts. The TCR CDR3 first-round RT-PCR relied on the HTBI primer set. TCRdb used MiXCR to reprocess the multiplex PCR reads, holding one entry per CDR3 protein. The repertoire holds 800,000 or so distinct CDR3 sequences, with approximately 40% as singletons. Germline CDR1 reads SGHTA; CDR2 reads FQGNSA. This CDR3 contains 14 residues. Unmatched junction bases numbered 3, after V lost 5 bases and J lost 5 bases. Based on clinical symptoms, serum thyroxine and TRAb, thyroid ultrasound and orbital computed tomography, diagnoses were reached. An approximately 9.8 ml volume of fresh peripheral blood provided the PBMCs.

The source material was blood. The V call is TRBV7-2, the J call TRBJ1-5; TRBD1 matches 10 bases. The receptor's source is a man aged 18 to 29 with Graves' hyperthyroidism. DNA for the CDR3: TGTGCCAGCAGCACGGACAGGGGGTATCAGCCCCAGCATTTT. Encoded protein: CASSTDRGYQPQHF.